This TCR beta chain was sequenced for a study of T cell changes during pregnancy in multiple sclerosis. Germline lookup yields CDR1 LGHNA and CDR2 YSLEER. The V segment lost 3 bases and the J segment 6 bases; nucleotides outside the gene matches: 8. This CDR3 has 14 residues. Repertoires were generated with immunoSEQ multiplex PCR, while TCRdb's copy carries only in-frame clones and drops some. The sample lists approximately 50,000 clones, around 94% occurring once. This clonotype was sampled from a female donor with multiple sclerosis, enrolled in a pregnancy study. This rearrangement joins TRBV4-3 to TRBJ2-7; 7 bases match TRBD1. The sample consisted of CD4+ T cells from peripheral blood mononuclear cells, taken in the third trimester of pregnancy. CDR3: CASSQIRAGGEQYF. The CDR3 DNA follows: TGCGCCAGCAGCCAGATACGGGCAGGGGGCGAGCAGTACTTC.